The 3 T cell receptor beta chains in this list originate from one sample, sequenced in a study of T cell responses to AZD1222 COVID-19 vaccine. Produced via immunoSEQ multiplex PCR; TCRdb's table is partial and in-frame only. Here the sample spans 130,000 or so clones, roughly nine tenths being singletons. The sequencing here drew on peripheral blood, taken 28 days after the second AZD1222 dose. These receptors originate from an adult who received the AZD1222 COVID-19 vaccine.

This clone came up a few times. V gene TRBV7-8 combines with J gene TRBJ2-3, with 13 positions matching TRBD2. The ends lost 5 bases at V and 6 bases at J; junction bases unmatched: 8. Germline V gene data show CDR1 as SGHVS and CDR2 as FQNEAQ. The CDR3 loop spans 16 amino acids. This CDR3 is CASSTRTSGGLDTQYF. CDR3 nucleotide sequence: TGTGCCAGCAGCACCCGGACTAGCGGGGGCCTTGATACGCAGTATTTT.

The genes are TRBV4-1 and TRBJ2-1; possible D gene TRBD2, 6 bases. The CDR3 totals 15 residues. Germline V gene lookup returns CDR1 MGHRA and CDR2 YSYEKL. The V and J ends lost 4 bases and 6 bases respectively, with 16 bases between them. The CDR3 spells CASSLGTRQLNEQFF. CDR3 in DNA: TGCGCCAGCAGCCTCGGGACTCGGCAACTCAATGAGCAGTTCTTC.

This chain connects TRBV7-2 to TRBJ2-1; 9 bases align to TRBD2. The CDR3 runs 15 residues. With V trimmed by 5 bases and J by 4 bases, 6 bases remained unmatched. The germline gives CDR1 SGHTA, CDR2 FQGNSA. DNA of the CDR3: TGTGCCAGCAGCCCCAGCGGGGGGATTTACAATGAGCAGTTCTTC. Amino acids: CASSPSGGIYNEQFF.